This T cell receptor (beta chain) was sequenced in a study of blood T cells in healthy people across ages. Broader study findings: Samples with more naive T cells showed higher observed beta diversity.

With regard to this clonotype: What it binds is not known.

V shed 2 bases and J shed 8 bases, with 13 bases lying between them. Germline CDR1 is SGHVS and CDR2 is FQNEAQ. CDR3 size: 14 residues. Ranging in age from about 6 to 95, the donors were healthy Caucasian individuals from Russia. A minimum of 7 million PBMCs was isolated per sample. Then a second PCR, running about 6 to 12 cycles, was carried out with a sample-barcoded 5' primer and a J-beta primer mix. TCRdb re-called the 5' RACE reads through MiXCR, storing one row per CDR3 protein. The sample holds more than 900,000 distinct CDR3 sequences, approximately 25% seen once. The same data also went into a second study, on T cells of mothers and their children. This second study says: When mothers and children were related, their normalized repertoire overlap, which was always slightly higher, did not differ significantly from that of unrelated pairs.

The rearrangement uses TRBV7-8 and TRBJ2-4; D ambiguous. Sequencing was performed on blood. The origin of this receptor is a girl aged 2 to 10 in good health. CDR3 nucleotide sequence: TGTGCCAGCAGCTTACGATGGCCGCAGGACATTCAGTACTTC. It translates to CASSLRWPQDIQYF.